This record looks at one TCR beta chain sequence and its context. This sample stems from a study of blood T cell repertoires in COVID-19. Study-level background: The study drew acute and convalescent COVID-19 samples from the United States, Italy and Spain. In each case, the material was cDNA or gDNA derived from T cells, B-cell-depleted T cells, or PBMCs.

This CDR3 spans 14 amino acids. The germline CDR1 and CDR2 sequences are LGHNA and YNFKEQ. V was pared by 5 bases and J by 6 bases, with 16 bases between. Per the study methods: Amplification of reference gene primers was used by the study to estimate nucleated cell counts. Profiling relied on immunoSEQ multiplex PCR, and the TCRdb table lists in-frame clones only, not all of them. Clone size and the V and J calls come from that table; the DNA yielded D and trimming. The table lists roughly 99,000 clones, over 60% of them singletons. The source material was peripheral blood. The sequence derives from a man between 65 and 85 years old with acute or convalescent COVID-19. This sequence joins TRBV4-2 and TRBJ1-1; TRBD1 might be the D (5 bases). The CDR3 spells CASSSRRGMAEAFF. CDR3 nucleotides: TGTGCCAGCAGCAGCCGGAGGGGTATGGCTGAAGCTTTCTTT.